This entry lists 11 T cell receptor beta chains sequenced from one sample in a study of blood T cell repertoires in COVID-19. Profiling relied on immunoSEQ multiplex PCR, and the TCRdb table lists in-frame clones only, not all of them. The table lists around 150,000 clones, around four fifths of them singletons, with approximately 11% in the top ten. The specimen was peripheral blood. The receptor source for this set is a man aged 55 to 70 who had recovered from COVID-19.

This chain joins TRBV7-5 and TRBJ1-1; the D segment call TRBD1 is taken from the table without a DNA check. TRBV7-5 counts as a pseudogene. CDR3 size: 12 residues. DNA of the CDR3: TGTGCCAGAAGCTGGAATGGACAGGGAGCTTTCTTT. Its protein product is CARSWNGQGAFF.

About this clone: Other DNA sequences in this sample translate to the same CDR3. The rearrangement links TRBV9 to TRBJ2-2; 7 nucleotides match TRBD1. This CDR3 spans 15 amino acids. Germline values: CDR1 SGDLS, CDR2 YYNGEE. The ends lost 4 bases at V and 0 bases at J; junction bases unmatched: 3. CDR3 bases: TGTGCCAGCAGCCCTCAGGGGGCGAACACCGGGGAGCTGTTTTTT. As protein: CASSPQGANTGELFF. Combining the CDR3 with reference TRBV9 and TRBJ2-2 gives the whole variable domain DSGVTQTPKHLITATGQRVTLRCSPRSGDLSVYWYQQSLDQGLQFLIQYYNGEERAKGNILERFSAQQFPDLHSELNLSSLELGDSALYFCASSPQGANTGELFFGEGSRLTVL.

The chain is built from TRBV3-1 (or the pseudogene TRBV3-2) and TRBJ2-6; perhaps TRBD1 as D (6 bases). This CDR3 has 18 amino acids. Germline V gene lookup returns CDR1 LGHDT and CDR2 YNNKEL (reference sequence). Trimming took off 4 bases at V and 0 bases at J, with 16 bases between the two ends. The CDR3 DNA is TGTGCCAGCAGCCCCGGGACAACCTTTTACTCTGGGGCCAACGTCCTGACTTTC. Amino acids: CASSPGTTFYSGANVLTF.

The chain has TRBV7-2 and TRBJ1-5; D remains unclear. From germline, CDR1 is SGHTA and CDR2 FQGNSA. This CDR3 region has 13 residues. Trimming shortened V by 1 base and J by 11 bases, and 12 bases separated the two germline ends. CDR3 residues: CASSLGAGGTQHF. DNA of the CDR3: TGTGCCAGCAGCTTAGGGGCGGGAGGGACCCAGCATTTT.

This clone was seen more than once but under ten times. The rearrangement links TRBV7-2 to TRBJ2-2; 10 bases line up with TRBD2. The CDR3 loop spans 17 amino acids. Germline CDR1 and CDR2: SGHTA and FQGNSA. Trimming at V came to 5 bases and at J to 5 bases, leaving 11 bases not matched to a gene. Here the CDR3 DNA reads TGTGCCAGCAGCCCCCATGTAGCGGGGGGAGGGACCGGGGAGCTGTTTTTT. As protein: CASSPHVAGGGTGELFF.

This CDR3 reads CASSQPRQVRNYGYTF. The CDR3 coding sequence is TGTGCCAGCAGCCAGCCCCGACAGGTACGGAACTATGGCTACACCTTC. The chain uses TRBV4-2 and TRBJ1-2, with D maybe TRBD1 (6 bases). The CDR3 runs 16 residues. Germline V gives CDR1 LGHNA, CDR2 YNFKEQ. V was pared by 3 bases and J by 2 bases, with 16 bases between.

The chain couples TRBV19 to TRBJ1-2; 9 bases map to TRBD1. Germline V CDR1 and CDR2: LNHDA, SQIVND (reference sequence). The ends lost 5 bases at V and 4 bases at J; junction bases unmatched: 8. CDR3 length equals 15 residues. This chain's CDR3 is CASSFPGQGAYGYTF. The DNA for the CDR3 is TGTGCCAGTAGTTTCCCGGGACAGGGTGCCTATGGCTACACCTTC.

In its sample, this clone was seen a few times. The V and J genes are TRBV5-4 and TRBJ2-3, with 7 bases aligning to TRBD1. The length of the CDR3 is 15 residues. V gave up 0 bases and J gave up 2 bases; unmatched junction bases: 3. Germline CDR1 reads SGHNT; CDR2 reads YYREEE (reference sequence). The CDR3 sequence is CASSLDRGFTDTQYF. CDR3 nucleotides: TGTGCCAGCAGCTTGGACAGGGGTTTCACAGATACGCAGTATTTT.

The chain is built from TRBV18 and TRBJ2-5; 7 bases map to TRBD1. This CDR3 has 13 amino acids. The germline CDR1 and CDR2 sequences are KGHSH and LQKENI. With 4 bases clipped from V and 3 bases from J, the junction kept 2 bases outside the gene matches. The CDR3 nucleotides are TGTGCCAGCTCACGAGACAGGGAAGAGACCCAGTACTTC. Translating it yields CASSRDREETQYF. The full variable domain, with the rest looked up from reference TRBV18 and TRBJ2-5, is NAGVMQNPRHLVRRRGQEARLRCSPMKGHSHVYWYRQLPEEGLKFMVYLQKENIIDESGMPKERFSAEFPKEGPSILRIQQVVRGDSAAYFCASSRDREETQYFGPGTRLLVL.

The rearrangement uses TRBV27 and TRBJ1-1, with 7 bases matching TRBD1. Germline assignment: CDR1 MNHEY and CDR2 SMNVEV (reference sequence). Germline trimming cut 1 base from V and 1 base from J; bases unmatched to any gene: 6. This CDR3 is 16 amino acids long. The CDR3 region is CASSLYRGLANTEAFF. In DNA, the CDR3 is TGTGCCAGCAGTTTATACAGGGGCTTGGCGAACACTGAAGCTTTCTTT.

The genes are TRBV19 and TRBJ2-1; TRBD1 matches at 9 bases. The germline CDR1 and CDR2 sequences are LNHDA and SQIVND (reference sequence). This CDR3 is built from 13 residues. The V segment lost 6 bases and the J segment 10 bases; nucleotides outside the gene matches: 7. The CDR3 protein is CASRRGQGGEQFF. The CDR3 bases are TGTGCCAGTAGGAGGGGACAGGGCGGAGAGCAGTTCTTC.